One sample yielded the 16 T cell receptor beta chains listed below, sequenced in a study of CD8+ T cells in alopecia areata. cDNA prepared by RNA extraction and subsequent reverse transcription served as the template for sequencing. Sequencing was performed with immunoSEQ multiplex PCR; in TCRdb, only in-frame clones are kept and a portion is missing. The data show about 180,000 clones, with about 47% seen just once and over 9.5% held by the top ten. Treatment given: oral pan-JAK inhibitor, 5-10 mg twice daily. Specimen: CD8+ T cells sorted from blood, collected around week 54, from a patient treated with tofacitinib. The receptors were sampled from a human donor with alopecia areata.

V gene TRBV27 combines with J gene TRBJ2-1; D possibly corresponds to TRBD1 (5 bases). Germline V gene data show CDR1 as MNHEY and CDR2 as SMNVEV (reference sequence). The V end lost 5 bases, the J end lost 2 bases, and 13 bases lay between the germline ends. This CDR3 comprises 15 residues. CDR3 DNA: TGTGCCAGCAGTACCCGACAGACAACCTACAATGAGCAGTTCTTC. It translates to CASSTRQTTYNEQFF.

The rearrangement joins TRBV7-3 to TRBJ2-3; 9 bases match TRBD1. The CDR3 runs 14 residues. Germline CDR1 SGHTA, CDR2 FQGTGA. The V segment lost 5 bases and the J segment 4 bases; nucleotides outside the gene matches: 4. The CDR3 nucleotides read TGTGCCAGCAGCCTTGGACAGGGGCCAGATACGCAGTATTTT. Translation: CASSLGQGPDTQYF.

CDR3 loop: CASSRPGGVGNEQFF. CDR3 nucleotide sequence: TGTGCCAGCAGTCGTCCAGGGGGCGTCGGCAATGAGCAGTTCTTC. The chain combines TRBV7-9 with TRBJ2-1; 8 bases agree with TRBD1. The junction had 10 bases not matched to a gene; V was cut back by 6 bases and J by 6 bases. Germline V gene data show CDR1 as SEHNR and CDR2 as FQNEAQ (reference sequence). The CDR3 covers 15 residues.

This clone occurred a few times. V is TRBV10-3 and J is TRBJ2-3; D is ambiguous. Germline V CDR1 and CDR2: ENHRY, SYGVKD. The V and J ends lost 3 bases and 4 bases respectively, with 11 bases between them. The CDR3 contains 14 residues. The CDR3 DNA reads TGTGCCATCAGTGACTGGCAGGTTCCAGATACGCAGTATTTT. Encoded protein: CAISDWQVPDTQYF.

The gene calls are TRBV4-2 and TRBJ2-2; D perhaps matches TRBD2 (5 bases). The CDR3 covers 15 residues. The V gene's germline CDR1 is LGHNA and CDR2 YNFKEQ. The germline V and J ends were trimmed by 6 bases and 5 bases, with 16 bases remaining between them. The CDR3 coding sequence is TGTGCCAGCAGTCGAAAACTGTCGGGGACCGGGGAGCTGTTTTTT. It is translated as CASSRKLSGTGELFF.

The V call is TRBV5-4, the J call TRBJ2-1; D uncertain. Trimming cost V 2 bases and J 7 bases, with 4 bases left between them. The germline CDR1 and CDR2 sequences are SGHNT and YYREEE (reference sequence). The CDR3 is made up of 11 amino acids. CDR3 nucleotides: TGTGCCAGCAGCTTCAGGAATGAGCAGTTCTTC. It encodes CASSFRNEQFF.

The rearrangement links TRBV6-5 to TRBJ2-7; possibly TRBD1 or TRBD2 for D (5 bases each). Germline-derived CDR1 and CDR2 are MNHEY and SVGAGI. V lost 7 bases to trimming and J lost 0 bases, with 13 bases between them. CDR3 length equals 14 residues. CDR3: CASTRGESSYEQYF. The CDR3, as DNA: TGTGCCAGCACCCGAGGGGAGAGCTCCTACGAGCAGTACTTC.

A few counts support this clone. The chain uses TRBV4-3 and TRBJ1-4; possible D gene TRBD1, 5 bases. Trimming took 5 bases from V and 7 from J, leaving 11 bases between them. Germline CDR1 and CDR2: LGHNA and YSLEER. This CDR3 has 13 amino acids. CDR3 region: CASSIRGGEKLFF. Written as DNA, the CDR3 is TGCGCCAGCAGCATTCGGGGGGGTGAAAAACTGTTTTTT.

The V gene is TRBV30, the J gene TRBJ1-1; a weak D match, TRBD1 (5 bases). The V gene's germline CDR1 is GTSNPN and CDR2 SVGIG (reference sequence). V shed 4 bases and J shed 1 base, with 10 bases lying between them. This CDR3 contains 13 residues. Written as DNA, the CDR3 is TGTGCCTGGACAACTGGGGGGAACACTGAAGCTTTCTTT. As protein: CAWTTGGNTEAFF.

In the case of this clone: Other DNA sequences of this sample code for an identical CDR3. The J gene is TRBJ2-3, the V gene TRBV30, with D possibly being TRBD1 (5 bases). CDR3 length: 14 residues. The V end was cut by 0 bases, the J end by 3 bases, with 10 bases between. Germline values: CDR1 GTSNPN, CDR2 SVGIG (reference sequence). The CDR3 sequence is CAWSVGAGTDTQYF. For the CDR3, the DNA is TGTGCCTGGAGTGTTGGGGCAGGGACAGATACGCAGTATTTT.

This clone was detected only a few times. For the CDR3, the DNA is TGTGCCAGCAGCTGGGGACTAGCGGACTACGAGCAGTACTTC. Amino acid sequence: CASSWGLADYEQYF. The J gene is TRBJ2-7, the V gene TRBV6-5, with 11 bases lining up with TRBD2. V trimming: 6 bases; J trimming: 3 bases; junction bases outside the gene matches: 4. Germline V gives CDR1 MNHEY, CDR2 SVGAGI. The CDR3 has 14 residues.

This clone was counted a few times. The rearrangement joins TRBV11-2 to TRBJ2-1; 8 bases line up with TRBD2. The V gene end was trimmed by 5 bases and the J gene end by 4 bases; junction bases not matched to a gene: 13. The CDR3 contains 17 residues. CDR1 and CDR2 (germline): SGHAT, FQNNGV. This CDR3 reads CASSPSATSGFYNEQFF. The DNA of the CDR3 is TGTGCCAGCAGCCCATCCGCAACTAGCGGCTTTTACAATGAGCAGTTCTTC. Looking up the rest from reference TRBV11-2 and TRBJ2-1 gives the full variable domain: EAGVAQSPRYKIIEKRQSVAFWCNPISGHATLYWYQQILGQGPKLLIQFQNNGVVDDSQLPKDRFSAERLKGVDSTLKIQPAKLEDSAVYLCASSPSATSGFYNEQFFGPGTRLTVL.

The rearrangement joins TRBV13 to TRBJ2-5; D is undetermined. The V and J ends lost 4 bases and 4 bases respectively, with 13 bases between them. This CDR3 is built from 14 residues. The germline V gene encodes CDR1 PRHDT and CDR2 FYEKMQ (reference sequence). CDR3 sequence reads: CASSSRGVVETQYF. The CDR3 DNA reads TGTGCCAGCAGCTCAAGAGGCGTGGTAGAGACCCAGTACTTC.

V is TRBV27 and J is TRBJ1-4; a weak D match, TRBD1 (5 bases). CDR3 length equals 14 residues. Trimming cost V 6 bases and J 4 bases, with 12 bases left between them. Per germline, CDR1 MNHEY and CDR2 SMNVEV (reference sequence). Here the CDR3 reads CASSIGTVNEKLFF. Written as DNA, the CDR3 is TGTGCCAGCAGCATTGGGACCGTTAATGAAAAACTGTTTTTT.

This chain uses TRBV11-1 with TRBJ2-5, with TRBD1 identical over 8 bases. Unmatched junction bases numbered 1, after V lost 5 bases and J lost 2 bases. CDR1 is SGHAT, CDR2 FQDESV, per germline (reference sequence). This CDR3 spans 13 amino acids. The CDR3 is CASSRTGQETQYF. In DNA, the CDR3 is TGTGCCAGCAGCCGGACAGGGCAAGAGACCCAGTACTTC. The full variable domain, completed using reference TRBV11-1 and TRBJ2-5, is EAEVAQSPRYKITEKSQAVAFWCDPISGHATLYWYRQILGQGPELLVQFQDESVVDDSQLPKDRFSAERLKGVDSTLKIQPAELGDSAMYLCASSRTGQETQYFGPGTRLLVL.

This clone was seen more than once but under ten times. V is TRBV4-1 and J is TRBJ2-7; a possible D gene is TRBD1 (5 bases). The CDR3 extends over 14 amino acids. Trimming cost V 1 base and J 6 bases, with 13 bases left between them. The germline V gene encodes CDR1 MGHRA and CDR2 YSYEKL. In nucleotides, the CDR3 is TGCGCCAGCAGCCAAGGAAGATGGGGCGTCGAGCAGTACTTC. Translating gives CASSQGRWGVEQYF.